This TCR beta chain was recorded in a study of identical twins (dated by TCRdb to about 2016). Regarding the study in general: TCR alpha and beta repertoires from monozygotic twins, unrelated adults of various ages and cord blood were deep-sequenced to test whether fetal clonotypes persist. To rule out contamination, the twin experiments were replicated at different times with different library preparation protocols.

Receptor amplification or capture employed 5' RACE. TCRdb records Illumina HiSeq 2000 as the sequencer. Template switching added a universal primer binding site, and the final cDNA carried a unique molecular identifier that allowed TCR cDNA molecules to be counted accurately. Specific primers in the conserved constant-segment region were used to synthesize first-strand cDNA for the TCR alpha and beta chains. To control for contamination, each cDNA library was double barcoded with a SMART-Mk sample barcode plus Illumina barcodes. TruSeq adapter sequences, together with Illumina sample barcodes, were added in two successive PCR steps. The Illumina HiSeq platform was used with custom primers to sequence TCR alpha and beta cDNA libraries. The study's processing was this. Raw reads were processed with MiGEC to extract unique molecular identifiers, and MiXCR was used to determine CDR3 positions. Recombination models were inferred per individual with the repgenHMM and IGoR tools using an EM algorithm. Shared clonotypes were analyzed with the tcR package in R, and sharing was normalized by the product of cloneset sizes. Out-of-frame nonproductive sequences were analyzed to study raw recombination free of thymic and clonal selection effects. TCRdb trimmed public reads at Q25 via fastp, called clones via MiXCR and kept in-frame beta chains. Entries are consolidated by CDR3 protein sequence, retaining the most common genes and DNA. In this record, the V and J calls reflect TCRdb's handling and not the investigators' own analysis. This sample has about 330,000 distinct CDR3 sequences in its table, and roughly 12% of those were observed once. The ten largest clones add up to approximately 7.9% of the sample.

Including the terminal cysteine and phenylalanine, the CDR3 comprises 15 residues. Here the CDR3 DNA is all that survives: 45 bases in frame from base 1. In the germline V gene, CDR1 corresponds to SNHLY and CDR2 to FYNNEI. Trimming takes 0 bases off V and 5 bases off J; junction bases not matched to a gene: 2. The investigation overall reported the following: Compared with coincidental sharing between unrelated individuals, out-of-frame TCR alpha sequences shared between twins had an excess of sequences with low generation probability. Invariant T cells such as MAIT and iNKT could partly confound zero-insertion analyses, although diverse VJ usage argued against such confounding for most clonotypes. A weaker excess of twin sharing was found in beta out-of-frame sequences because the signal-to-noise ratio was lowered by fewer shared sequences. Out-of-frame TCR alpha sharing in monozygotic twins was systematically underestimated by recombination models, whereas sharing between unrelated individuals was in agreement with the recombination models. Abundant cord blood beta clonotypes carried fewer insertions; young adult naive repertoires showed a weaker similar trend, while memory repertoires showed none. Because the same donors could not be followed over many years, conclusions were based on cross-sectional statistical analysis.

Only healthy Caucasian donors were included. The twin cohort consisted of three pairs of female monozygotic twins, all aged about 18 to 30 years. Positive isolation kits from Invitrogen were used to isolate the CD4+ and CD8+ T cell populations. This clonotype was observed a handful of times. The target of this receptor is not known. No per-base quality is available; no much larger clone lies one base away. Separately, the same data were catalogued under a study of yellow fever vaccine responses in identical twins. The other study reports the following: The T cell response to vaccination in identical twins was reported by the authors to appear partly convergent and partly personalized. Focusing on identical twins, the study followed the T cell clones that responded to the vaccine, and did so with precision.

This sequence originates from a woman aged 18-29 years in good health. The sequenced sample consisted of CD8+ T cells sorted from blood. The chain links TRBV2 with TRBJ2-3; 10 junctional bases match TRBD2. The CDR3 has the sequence CASSEAPSGGDTQYF. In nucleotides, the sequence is TGTGCCAGCAGTGAAGCCCCTAGCGGGGGAGATACGCAGTATTTT.